The present TCR beta chain was sequenced within a study of regulatory T cells in long-lasting Graves disease. HTBI primers from iRepertoire and Arm-PCR of CDR3 regions yielded the TCR beta libraries. One entry per CDR3 protein results from TCRdb running MiXCR on the multiplex PCR reads. Of about 450,000 distinct CDR3 sequences detected, 15% to 20% appear once; the ten largest clones hold approximately 11%. The CDR3 sequence is 13 residues long. V was cut by 2 bases and J by 5 bases, with 6 bases left in between. Germline lookup yields CDR1 MNHEY and CDR2 SVGAGI. This clonotype was seen only a few times. Time point in this sample: newly diagnosed GD, antithyroid drugs for less than 3 months. Scientists built the TCR library using RNA that was extracted from PBMCs. These records were also assigned to another study, of T cells in Graves' hyperthyroidism and ophthalmopathy.

The specimen comprised peripheral blood mononuclear cells (PBMCs), sampled at new diagnosis, from a patient treated with antithyroid drugs. This clonotype was sampled from a woman aged 25 to 39 with Graves disease. The chain has TRBV6-5 and TRBJ1-4; no reliable D call. The CDR3 loop reads CASSYLENEKLFF. The CDR3 nucleotides read TGTGCCAGCAGTTACCTCGAGAATGAAAAACTGTTTTTT.